The entry below gives a single TCR beta chain sequence along with its context. Its matching antigen is unknown. Some clones are missing from TCRdb's copy, which holds only in-frame ones; the method was immunoSEQ multiplex PCR. This table holds 95,000 to 150,000 clones, over 85% found once. These data come from a study of T cell responses to AZD1222 COVID-19 vaccine. General study findings and limits: Donors skewed white British and female; clonal diversity was possibly underestimated.

From germline, CDR1 is MGHDK and CDR2 SYGVNS. This CDR3 contains 15 residues. V lost 4 bases and J 6 bases, leaving 18 bases between the germline ends. Here the sequenced sample was peripheral blood, taken on day 0 of AZD1222 vaccination. The source of this sequence is an adult in good health. The J gene is TRBJ1-2, the V gene TRBV25-1; D is possibly TRBD1 (6 bases). This CDR3 reads CASSGYSPGQDGYTF. CDR3 DNA: TGTGCCAGCAGTGGATACTCACCGGGACAAGATGGCTACACCTTC.